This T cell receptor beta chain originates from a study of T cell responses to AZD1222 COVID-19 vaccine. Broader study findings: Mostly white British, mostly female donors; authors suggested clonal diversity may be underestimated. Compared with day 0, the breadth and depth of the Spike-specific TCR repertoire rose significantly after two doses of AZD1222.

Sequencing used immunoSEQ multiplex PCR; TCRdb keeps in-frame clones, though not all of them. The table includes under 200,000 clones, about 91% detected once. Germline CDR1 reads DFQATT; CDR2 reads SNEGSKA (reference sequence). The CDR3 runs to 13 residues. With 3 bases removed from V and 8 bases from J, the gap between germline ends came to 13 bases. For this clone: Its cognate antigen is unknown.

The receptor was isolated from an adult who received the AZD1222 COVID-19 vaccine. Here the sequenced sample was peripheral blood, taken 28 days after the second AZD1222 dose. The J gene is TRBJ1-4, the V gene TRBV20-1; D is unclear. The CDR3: CSASKAFREKLFF. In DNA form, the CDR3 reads TGCAGTGCTAGTAAGGCGTTTCGGGAAAAACTGTTTTTT.